This passage covers 7 T cell receptor beta chains from one sample sequenced in a study of cytomegalovirus exposure and HLA in healthy donors. 13 Jbeta primers and 60 Vbeta primers were used for the PCR. Libraries were prepared by immunoSEQ multiplex PCR; TCRdb keeps only in-frame clonotypes and omits some of them. The sample has 110,000 to 150,000 clones; about a tenth are singletons. The sequencing input was PBMCs. The receptors originated from a male donor in good health and CMV-seronegative.

This clone was picked up a small number of times. V usage is TRBV27 and J usage is TRBJ2-7; 10 bases line up with TRBD1. Germline values: CDR1 MNHEY, CDR2 SMNVEV (reference sequence). The CDR3 extends over 15 amino acids. Trimming took 3 bases from V and 2 from J; bases not matched to a gene: 4. The CDR3 bases are TGTGCCAGCAGTTTGATTGGACAGGGGGCCTACGAGCAGTACTTC. Protein: CASSLIGQGAYEQYF.

The chain combines TRBV28 with TRBJ1-5, with a weak D call TRBD1 (5 bases). The CDR3 runs to 15 residues. The ends were cut back, 3 bases at V and 0 bases at J, with 9 bases in the middle. Germline V gene sequence: CDR1 MDHEN, CDR2 SYDVKM. CDR3: CASSLGGSSNQPQHF. CDR3 sequence (DNA): TGTGCCAGCAGTTTGGGGGGAAGTAGCAATCAGCCCCAGCATTTT.

This clone was observed a handful of times. For the CDR3, the DNA is TGCGCCAGCAGTGTCCAGGGGTTACAAGAGACCCAGTACTTC. It encodes CASSVQGLQETQYF. V is TRBV5-1 and J is TRBJ2-5; D is possibly TRBD1 (6 bases). The V gene lost 5 bases and the J gene lost 2 bases, with 13 bases spanning the gap. CDR1 is SGHRS and CDR2 is YFSETQ in the germline V gene. The CDR3 is made up of 14 amino acids.

This clone turned up a few times. The V and J genes are TRBV11-1 and TRBJ2-7; 10 bases are shared with TRBD2. Germline V gene lookup returns CDR1 SGHAT and CDR2 FQDESV (reference sequence). The V segment lost 5 bases and the J segment 5 bases; nucleotides outside the gene matches: 12. The CDR3 extends over 16 amino acids. The CDR3 bases are TGTGCCAGCAGCCGTCCGGTAATAGCGGGAGGCAACGAGCAGTACTTC. Encoded protein: CASSRPVIAGGNEQYF.

The V gene is TRBV5-4, the J gene TRBJ1-1; tentatively, D is TRBD1 (5 bases). Per the germline V gene, CDR1 is SGHNT and CDR2 is YYREEE (reference sequence). The ends were cut back, 3 bases at V and 2 bases at J, with 20 bases in the middle. CDR3 size: 17 residues. This CDR3 is CASSWVGRVVPNTEAFF. The CDR3 DNA sequence: TGTGCCAGCAGCTGGGTGGGCAGGGTGGTCCCCAACACTGAAGCTTTCTTT. The complete variable domain, with remaining parts taken from reference TRBV5-4 and TRBJ1-1, reads ETGVTQSPTHLIKTRGQQVTLRCSSQSGHNTVSWYQQALGQGPQFIFQYYREEENGRGNFPPRFSGLQFPNYSSELNVNALELDDSALYLCASSWVGRVVPNTEAFFGQGTRLTVV.

The gene calls are TRBV7-8 and TRBJ1-3; 11 bases map to TRBD1. The CDR3 has 18 amino acids. CDR1 is SGHVS and CDR2 is FQNEAQ in the germline V gene. The ends lost 5 bases at V and 4 bases at J; junction bases unmatched: 13. The CDR3 reads CASSPRDRGVRGGNTIYF. The CDR3 region has the DNA TGTGCCAGCAGCCCCCGGGACAGGGGGGTACGAGGCGGAAACACCATATATTTT.

This chain joins TRBV5-6 and TRBJ1-3; no clear D. The DNA end is more similar to TRBJ2-2, so the J call may be wrong. From germline, CDR1 is SGHDT and CDR2 YYEEEE. CDR3 size: 17 residues. As DNA, the CDR3 is TGTGCCAGCACCATTAACCTTTTGAGGCAGAACACCGGGGAGCTGTTTTTT. Translating it yields CASTINLLRQNTGELFF.